Below, 18 T cell receptor beta chains from the same sample are listed, as sequenced in a study of beta chain features in type 1 diabetes (dated by TCRdb to 2016 to 2019). Libraries were prepared through the immunoSEQ multiplex PCR assay. The entire isolated RNA was reverse transcribed using the High Capacity cDNA Reverse Transcription Kit, and thus expressed TCRB transcripts were sequenced. TCRdb holds this immuneACCESS table with in-frame rearrangements only. Some clones are missing; in checked studies, unresolved V genes explain under half, and the rest has no known cause. The sample table shows 300,000 to 450,000 clones, and 10% to 15% are seen once. About 0.018% of the sample rests with the top ten. The specimen sequenced was naive CD4+ T cells from blood. The intended sense of this specimen's cell subset or site label: true naive CD4+ T cells. Receptor source: a man aged 18 to 30 in good health.

The V call is TRBV6-6, the J call TRBJ1-3; D unresolved. The ends were cut back, 0 bases at V and 2 bases at J, with 8 bases in the middle. This CDR3 has 15 residues. Germline CDR1 MNHNY, CDR2 SVGAGI (reference sequence). The CDR3 reads CASSYSRGPGNTIYF. CDR3 sequence (DNA): TGTGCCAGCAGTTACTCGAGAGGGCCTGGAAACACCATATATTTT.

This clone has only a few counts. This chain links TRBV5-4 with TRBJ1-2, with 10 bases identical to TRBD1. This CDR3 is built from 15 residues. Unmatched junction bases numbered 5, after V lost 3 bases and J lost 3 bases. Germline CDR1 and CDR2: SGHNT and YYREEE (reference sequence). CDR3 in DNA: TGTGCCAGCAGCTCCTTGGGACAGGGGCACTATGGCTACACCTTC. The encoded protein is CASSSLGQGHYGYTF.

This chain uses TRBV5-4 with TRBJ1-1; 8 bases fit TRBD1. Losses at the gene ends were 4 bases for V and 2 bases for J; bases not matched to a gene: 7. The CDR3 has 15 amino acids. Looked up from germline, CDR1 is SGHNT and CDR2 is YYREEE (reference sequence). The DNA for the CDR3 is TGTGCCAGCAGCCAAGTGGGGACAGGCAACACTGAAGCTTTCTTT. Translation gives CASSQVGTGNTEAFF.

The rearrangement joins TRBV7-2 to TRBJ1-2, with a tentative D call TRBD1 (5 bases). This CDR3 has 15 amino acids. Germline V lookup: CDR1 SGHTA, CDR2 FQGNSA. Trimming pared 1 base from V and 4 bases from J, leaving 13 bases between. The CDR3 DNA reads TGTGCCAGCAGCTTAGGGGGGAGGGATGTCTATGGCTACACCTTC. Translating gives CASSLGGRDVYGYTF.

This chain connects TRBV6-1 to TRBJ2-1; D is perhaps TRBD2 (5 bases). This CDR3 spans 14 amino acids. Germline V CDR1 and CDR2: MNHNS, SASEGT. With 2 bases removed from V and 5 bases from J, the gap between germline ends came to 10 bases. This CDR3 is CASSETRRNNEQFF. CDR3 in DNA: TGTGCCAGCAGTGAAACTAGGCGGAACAATGAGCAGTTCTTC.

In this sample, this clone turned up a few times. This chain links TRBV13 with TRBJ2-7, with D unclear. The CDR3 has 13 residues. V lost 6 bases to trimming and J lost 6 bases, with 15 bases between them. Germline V gene data show CDR1 as PRHDT and CDR2 as FYEKMQ (reference sequence). The CDR3 coding sequence is TGTGCCAGCAGGGGTATTTGGGCATCCGAGCAGTACTTC. This encodes CASRGIWASEQYF.

This chain links TRBV10-3 with TRBJ2-5; TRBD2 agrees at 8 bases. The CDR3 has 14 residues. Germline V gene data show CDR1 as ENHRY and CDR2 as SYGVKD. Losses at the gene ends were 4 bases for V and 4 bases for J; bases not matched to a gene: 5. The CDR3 DNA reads TGTGCCATCAGTGGGGCGGGAGGCGGAGAGACCCAGTACTTC. Amino acids: CAISGAGGGETQYF.

The rearrangement links TRBV5-4 to TRBJ2-7, with TRBD2 matching 11 bases. The CDR3 covers 17 residues. Per the germline V gene, CDR1 is SGHNT and CDR2 is YYREEE (reference sequence). The V gene end was trimmed by 4 bases and the J gene end by 2 bases; junction bases not matched to a gene: 11. Here the CDR3 reads CASSPAVTSGMTYEQYF. DNA for the CDR3: TGTGCCAGCAGCCCTGCCGTGACTAGCGGGATGACCTACGAGCAGTACTTC. The full variable domain, rest sourced from reference TRBV5-4 and TRBJ2-7, is ETGVTQSPTHLIKTRGQQVTLRCSSQSGHNTVSWYQQALGQGPQFIFQYYREEENGRGNFPPRFSGLQFPNYSSELNVNALELDDSALYLCASSPAVTSGMTYEQYFGPGTRLTVT.

CDR3 nucleotide sequence: TGTGCCAGCAGTGAAATGGGACAGGGTAATGAAAAACTGTTTTTT. The encoded protein is CASSEMGQGNEKLFF. The rearrangement uses TRBV2 and TRBJ1-4; TRBD1 agrees at 9 bases. V shed 2 bases, J shed 4 bases, and the junction held 2 bases outside the gene matches. Germline V CDR1 and CDR2: SNHLY, FYNNEI. CDR3 length: 15 amino acids.

This clone was found a few times. The sample holds other DNA sequences that translate to the same CDR3. The chain recombines TRBV7-3 with TRBJ2-6; 8 bases line up with TRBD2. Germline V gene lookup returns CDR1 SGHTA and CDR2 FQGTGA. The CDR3 runs 15 residues. The trim removed 4 bases at V and 2 bases at J, leaving 1 base unmatched. CDR3 DNA sequence: TGTGCCAGCAGCTCCGGGGGGGCTGGGGCCAACGTCCTGACTTTC. Translation: CASSSGGAGANVLTF.

The chain carries TRBV5-1 and TRBJ1-1, with a possible D match to TRBD1 (5 bases). V dropped 7 bases and J dropped 5 bases, with 18 bases sitting between them. The CDR3 sequence is 14 residues long. Germline V lookup: CDR1 SGHRS, CDR2 YFSETQ. CDR3 coding DNA: TGCGCCAGCGGGGGGGGAGATGGGCTGACTGAAGCTTTCTTT. This sequence encodes CASGGGDGLTEAFF. Full variable domain (rest looked up from reference TRBV5-1 and TRBJ1-1): KAGVTQTPRYLIKTRGQQVTLSCSPISGHRSVSWYQQTPGQGLQFLFEYFSETQRNKGNFPGRFSGRQFSNSRSEMNVSTLELGDSALYLCASGGGDGLTEAFFGQGTRLTVV.

The V call is TRBV7-3, the J call TRBJ1-5; D is unresolved. V was shortened by 7 bases and J by 0 bases, with 13 bases between the two germline ends. The CDR3 contains 15 residues. Germline V gene data show CDR1 as SGHTA and CDR2 as FQGTGA. CDR3 in amino acids: CASKRSGDSNQPQHF. DNA for the CDR3: TGTGCCAGCAAACGATCGGGTGATAGCAATCAGCCCCAGCATTTT.

V usage is TRBV7-3 and J usage is TRBJ2-3; TRBD2 agrees at 11 bases. The CDR3 length is 15 residues. The V segment lost 4 bases and the J segment 4 bases; nucleotides outside the gene matches: 4. Per the germline V gene, CDR1 is SGHTA and CDR2 is FQGTGA. The chain's CDR3 is CASSSIAGGADTQYF. The CDR3 DNA follows: TGTGCCAGCAGCTCAATAGCGGGGGGGGCAGATACGCAGTATTTT.

In its sample, this clone was seen a few times. The chain joins TRBV29-1 to TRBJ1-1; TRBD1 aligns across 8 bases. CDR3 length: 14 amino acids. V lost 6 bases and J lost 0; bases outside the gene matches: 6. Per the germline V gene, CDR1 is SQVTM and CDR2 is ANQGSEA. CDR3 residues: CSVRQGPLNTEAFF. In DNA form, the CDR3 reads TGCAGCGTGAGACAGGGGCCCCTGAACACTGAAGCTTTCTTT. Complete variable domain (other parts from reference TRBV29-1 and TRBJ1-1): SAVISQKPSRDICQRGTSLTIQCQVDSQVTMMFWYRQQPGQSLTLIATANQGSEATYESGFVIDKFPISRPNLTFSTLTVSNMSPEDSSIYLCSVRQGPLNTEAFFGQGTRLTVV.

This clone showed up just a few times. V usage is TRBV4-3 and J usage is TRBJ2-3, with 14 bases that match TRBD2. V lost 1 base, J lost 7 bases, and 1 base stayed unmatched. CDR1 LGHNA and CDR2 YSLEER come from the germline V gene. The CDR3 runs 15 residues. CDR3 sequence: CASSQGTSGRHTQYF. The CDR3 coding sequence is TGCGCCAGCAGCCAAGGGACTAGCGGGAGGCATACGCAGTATTTT.

This clone has just a few counts. The gene calls are TRBV19 and TRBJ2-7; 13 bases fit TRBD2. The CDR3 is 16 amino acids. Germline V gene sequence: CDR1 LNHDA, CDR2 SQIVND (reference sequence). Trimming cost V 4 bases and J 5 bases; bases outside gene matches: 8. This chain's CDR3 is CASSTQGLAGLNEQYF. Written as DNA, the CDR3 is TGTGCCAGTAGTACGCAGGGACTAGCGGGACTCAACGAGCAGTACTTC.

The rearrangement joins TRBV5-1 to TRBJ2-3, with no clear D. Germline V gives CDR1 SGHRS, CDR2 YFSETQ. Trimming removed 1 base at V and 6 bases at J, with 15 bases between. CDR3 size: 15 residues. This CDR3 is CASSLLGMVVDTQYF. In DNA, the CDR3 is TGCGCCAGCAGCTTGCTAGGAATGGTTGTGGATACGCAGTATTTT.

The chain has TRBV5-1 and TRBJ2-3, with D possibly being TRBD1 (5 bases). The CDR3 length is 15 residues. Germline V gene sequence: CDR1 SGHRS, CDR2 YFSETQ. Trimming left V 4 bases short and J 0 bases short, with 12 bases between. Written as DNA, the CDR3 is TGCGCCAGCAGCCCAGACAGCTCTAGCACAGATACGCAGTATTTT. Protein sequence: CASSPDSSSTDTQYF.